The 7 T cell receptor beta chains given below trace back to one sample, sequenced in a study of metastatic and nonmetastatic thyroid tumors. Before thyroid surgery, none of the patients had received any treatment. With MiXCR, TCRdb called clones anew from the PCR reads. The sample includes approximately 35,000 clones, less than 14% of them seen just once. Material for sequencing was blood. All receptors derive from a female donor with papillary thyroid cancer or a benign thyroid nodule (not recorded which). Some clones in this sample may be carry-over from other donors' samples.

This clone was detected ten times or more. V gene TRBV19 combines with J gene TRBJ2-1; 9 bases agree with TRBD2. This CDR3 region has 15 residues. The V gene's germline CDR1 is LNHDA and CDR2 SQIVND (reference sequence). V shed 6 bases, J shed 4 bases, and the junction held 7 bases outside the gene matches. CDR3 protein: CASSSIAGDYNEQFF. CDR3 in DNA: TGTGCCAGTAGCTCAATAGCGGGAGATTACAATGAGCAGTTCTTC.

At least ten counts were recorded for this clone. This chain joins TRBV5-5 and TRBJ2-7; D uncertain. This CDR3 has 12 amino acids. Germline lookup yields CDR1 SGHKS and CDR2 YYEKEE (reference sequence). V lost 0 bases and J 3 bases, leaving 4 bases between the germline ends. In DNA form, the CDR3 reads TGTGCCAGCAGCTTGGTCGGCTACGAGCAGTACTTC. Residues: CASSLVGYEQYF.

In its sample, this clone was seen many times. The chain uses TRBV3-1 and TRBJ1-5, with unresolved D. Trimming took 1 base from V and 4 from J, leaving 5 bases between them. Germline CDR1 is LGHDT and CDR2 is YNNKEL (reference sequence). The CDR3 consists of 13 residues. As DNA, the CDR3 is TGTGCCAGCAGCCAAGTCCCTAATCAGCCCCAGCATTTT. Protein: CASSQVPNQPQHF.

This clone was seen ten or more times. It may be a read error: a sequence one base away is much more abundant. The rearrangement uses TRBV6-2 or TRBV6-3 and TRBJ2-7; the D is unclear. CDR3 size: 13 residues. Germline values: CDR1 MNHEY, CDR2 SVGEGT. CDR3 in amino acids: CARRPYVLVEQYF. CDR3 DNA sequence: TGTGCCCGCAGGCCCTACGTACTTGTCGAGCAGTACTTC.

This clone has just a few counts. The chain is built from TRBV12-3 or TRBV12-4 and TRBJ2-1; TRBD1 aligns across 8 bases. Losses at the gene ends were 4 bases for V and 9 bases for J; bases not matched to a gene: 2. The CDR3 spans 12 residues. CDR3 loop: CASSYRGSEQFF. CDR3 nucleotides: TGTGCCAGCAGTTACAGGGGGAGTGAGCAGTTCTTC.

The rearrangement links TRBV4-3 to TRBJ2-7; 12 nucleotides agree with TRBD1. Unmatched junction bases numbered 14, after V lost 4 bases and J lost 4 bases. The CDR3 runs 18 residues. CDR1 and CDR2 from the germline V gene are LGHNA and YSLEER. This chain's CDR3 is CASSPGITGTGGLYEQYF. CDR3 nucleotides: TGCGCCAGCAGCCCAGGGATAACCGGGACAGGGGGCTTATACGAGCAGTACTTC.

Worth noting for this clone: One base away lies a much larger clone, so this may be a sequencing read error. The rearrangement uses TRBV5-4 and TRBJ2-5, with a possible D match to TRBD2 (6 bases). The germline gives CDR1 SGHNT, CDR2 YYREEE (reference sequence). Trimming removed 1 base at V and 1 base at J, with 8 bases between. This CDR3 contains 14 residues. The CDR3 sequence is CASSLNSGQETQYF. CDR3 nucleotides: TGTGCCAGCAGCTTGAATAGCGGCCAAGAGACCCAGTACTTC.